This T cell receptor (beta chain) is drawn from a study of T cells in Graves' hyperthyroidism and ophthalmopathy. Around 10 ml fresh peripheral blood yielded the PBMCs. Trimming left V 1 base short and J 7 bases short, with 18 bases between. The CDR3 contains 16 residues. Looked up from germline, CDR1 is MNHEY and CDR2 is SMNVEV (reference sequence). Study-level findings and limits: Most thyroid clonotypes that were expanded above 0.001 also turned up in blood. A 13 V-J model separated ophthalmopathy from stable hyperthyroidism. The model foresaw ophthalmopathy a median around 6 months prior to onset.

In this sample, this clonotype turned up many times. Its antigen is not known. RNA transcripts gave rise to amplified TCR beta CDR3 regions. The primer set for the first-round RT-PCR of the TCR CDR3 was HTBI. Via MiXCR, TCRdb re-called the multiplex PCR reads, giving one row per CDR3 protein. The sample lists about 420,000 distinct CDR3 sequences, approximately 14% occurring once. This sequence joins TRBV27 and TRBJ2-3, with D perhaps matching TRBD2 (7 bases). The sample comprised blood. This clonotype was obtained from a woman between 18 and 30 years old with Graves' hyperthyroidism. The CDR3 bases are TGTGCCAGCAGTTTATATGGGGGGGGCCGCGGGAATACGCAGTATTTT. Translated: CASSLYGGGRGNTQYF.